Following are 30 T cell receptor beta chains from one sample sequenced in a study of Graves' ophthalmopathy and Graves' hyperthyroidism. RNA transcripts provided the template for amplifying TCR beta CDR3 regions. First-round RT-PCR relied on HTBI primers, and a second-round multiplex PCR came next. TCRdb called the multiplex PCR reads again in MiXCR, with one record for every CDR3 protein. The table shows a few hundred thousand distinct CDR3 sequences, with 15% to 20% occurring only once. The material sequenced was peripheral blood. These receptors came from an adult woman with stable Graves' hyperthyroidism.

In this sample, this clonotype turned up many times. The chain combines TRBV12-5 with TRBJ1-2; D not resolved. From germline, CDR1 is LGHNT and CDR2 FRNRAP. This CDR3 is 14 amino acids long. The germline V and J ends were trimmed by 2 bases and 6 bases, with 13 bases remaining between them. The CDR3 DNA reads TGTGCTAGTGGTTTGCTTCGAAGAGGGAATGGCTACACCTTC. It is translated as CASGLLRRGNGYTF.

The V and J genes are TRBV7-6 and TRBJ2-5; unclear D gene. V lost 2 bases, J lost 2 bases, and 9 bases lay in between. Germline CDR1 SGHVS, CDR2 FNYEAQ. The CDR3 has 14 residues. CDR3 sequence reads: CASSLIPAQETQYF. DNA for the CDR3: TGTGCCAGCAGCTTAATTCCAGCTCAAGAGACCCAGTACTTC.

This clonotype was observed at least ten times. The chain uses TRBV12-3 or TRBV12-4 and TRBJ2-5, with 7 bases fitting TRBD1. There are 13 residues in the CDR3. V was clipped by 6 bases and J by 7 bases; unmatched bases: 8. The CDR3 coding sequence is TGTGCCAGCAGGCCAGACAGGGATAGGACCCAGTACTTC. Translating it yields CASRPDRDRTQYF.

Many counts were recorded for this clonotype. The chain has TRBV28 and TRBJ1-5, with D hard to call. This CDR3 is 15 amino acids long. V was trimmed by 5 bases and J by 6 bases, leaving 17 bases between them. Germline CDR1 reads MDHEN; CDR2 reads SYDVKM. CDR3 in DNA: TGTGCCAGCAGTCCGGGTCTAGGGTTAGGTCAGCCCCAGCATTTT. Translating it yields CASSPGLGLGQPQHF.

This clonotype has at least ten counts. V and J are TRBV7-9 and TRBJ1-6; TRBD1 is a possible D gene (5 bases). V lost 6 bases to trimming and J lost 7 bases, with 16 bases between them. The CDR3 runs to 15 residues. Germline V gene sequence: CDR1 SEHNR, CDR2 FQNEAQ (reference sequence). In DNA, the CDR3 is TGTGCCAGCAGTTTCGACAGAGCCTCCAATTCACCCCTCCACTTT. Translating gives CASSFDRASNSPLHF.

This sequence joins TRBV11-3 and TRBJ2-7; 7 bases align to TRBD1. CDR3 length: 15 residues. Germline V gene sequence: CDR1 SGHNT, CDR2 YENEEA. Trimming at V came to 0 bases and at J to 3 bases, leaving 5 bases not matched to a gene. CDR3 DNA sequence: TGTGCCAGCAGCTTAGATCAGACAGGGAGCTACGAGCAGTACTTC. Protein sequence: CASSLDQTGSYEQYF.

This clonotype was seen repeatedly, ten times or more. The chain couples TRBV27 to TRBJ2-7; a possible D gene is TRBD2 (5 bases). CDR1 is MNHEY, CDR2 SMNVEV, per germline (reference sequence). Trimming cost V 3 bases and J 3 bases, with 12 bases left between them. This CDR3 contains 14 residues. The CDR3 region has the DNA TGTGCCAGCAGTTTGCGGAGCGGCAACTACGAGCAGTACTTC. Translating it yields CASSLRSGNYEQYF.

This clonotype came up many times. The CDR3 DNA sequence: TGCAGCGTTGTACAGGTGAACACTGAAGCTTTCTTT. It translates to CSVVQVNTEAFF. The gene calls are TRBV29-1 and TRBJ1-1; D is possibly TRBD1 (5 bases). V lost 4 bases and J lost 0, with 6 bases in between. This CDR3 has 12 amino acids. Per the germline V gene, CDR1 is SQVTM and CDR2 is ANQGSEA. Based on the CDR3 plus reference TRBV29-1 and TRBJ1-1, the full variable domain is SAVISQKPSRDICQRGTSLTIQCQVDSQVTMMFWYRQQPGQSLTLIATANQGSEATYESGFVIDKFPISRPNLTFSTLTVSNMSPEDSSIYLCSVVQVNTEAFFGQGTRLTVV.

J is TRBJ2-7 and V is TRBV28; 8 bases are a match to TRBD2. The J segment lost 3 bases and the V segment lost 7 bases, leaving 2 bases of the junction unmatched. This CDR3 is built from 12 residues. The germline gives CDR1 MDHEN, CDR2 SYDVKM. CDR3 protein: CASTGLVYEQYF. Here the CDR3 DNA reads TGTGCCAGCACGGGACTAGTCTACGAGCAGTACTTC.

In the case of this clonotype: Compared with germline, one end of the junction differs, possibly owing to a read error. The V call is TRBV6-2 or TRBV6-3, the J call TRBJ2-6; D might be TRBD1 (5 bases). This CDR3 region has 18 residues. Germline CDR1 is MNHEY and CDR2 is SVGEGT. CDR3 sequence reads: CASNLDWNSFSGAYVLTF. CDR3 in DNA: TGTGCCAGCAATCTAGATTGGAATTCCTTCTCTGGGGCCTACGTCCTGACTTTC.

This clonotype was found many times. The CDR3 DNA reads TGTGCCAGTAGGGGACTGGAGGGAGGAAGCAATCAGCCCCAGCATTTT. Amino acid sequence: CASRGLEGGSNQPQHF. This rearrangement joins TRBV19 to TRBJ1-5; TRBD1 is a possible D gene (5 bases). This CDR3 has 16 residues. With 6 bases removed from V and 1 base from J, the gap between germline ends came to 16 bases. Germline V gives CDR1 LNHDA, CDR2 SQIVND (reference sequence).

This clonotype was detected many times. This chain uses TRBV19 with TRBJ1-2; possibly TRBD1 for D (6 bases). Germline V gene lookup returns CDR1 LNHDA and CDR2 SQIVND (reference sequence). With 5 bases removed from V and 4 bases from J, the gap between germline ends came to 14 bases. The CDR3 consists of 14 residues. The DNA of the CDR3 is TGTGCCAGTAGTCCCGGACAGCCTTTCTATGGCTACACCTTC. This codes for CASSPGQPFYGYTF.

This clonotype was seen repeatedly, ten times or more. The V and J genes are TRBV12-5 and TRBJ2-4, with 12 bases aligning to TRBD1. V lost 6 bases and J lost 3; bases outside the gene matches: 9. Germline V CDR1 and CDR2: LGHNT, FRNRAP. This CDR3 contains 17 residues. The CDR3 loop reads CASGEGDRGRDKNIQYF. The CDR3 DNA reads as TGTGCTAGTGGAGAGGGGGACAGGGGGCGCGACAAAAACATTCAGTACTTC.

This clonotype has a count of ten or more. This chain links TRBV6-5 with TRBJ1-3; D gene unclear. V lost 4 bases and J lost 4, with 11 bases in between. Germline V gives CDR1 MNHEY, CDR2 SVGAGI. The CDR3 covers 14 residues. The DNA of the CDR3 is TGTGCCAGCAGTTCCCCTGGGCAAGGAAACACCATATATTTT. Protein sequence: CASSSPGQGNTIYF.

The table lists this clonotype with many counts. The chain carries TRBV7-2 and TRBJ2-7; the D gene could be TRBD1 or TRBD2 (6 bases each). V was trimmed by 1 base and J by 7 bases, leaving 14 bases between them. Germline V CDR1 and CDR2: SGHTA, FQGNSA. The CDR3 length is 14 residues. CDR3 loop: CASSLGPGAREQYF. The DNA for the CDR3 is TGTGCCAGCAGCTTAGGTCCGGGGGCGAGGGAGCAGTACTTC.

In this sample, this clonotype turned up many times. The gene calls are TRBV12-3 or TRBV12-4 and TRBJ2-5; the D is unclear. The CDR3 is made up of 13 amino acids. V shed 10 bases and J shed 4 bases, with 16 bases lying between them. CDR3 in DNA: TGTGCCACCTCCGCCTGGTTTGGAGAGACCCAGTACTTC. Its translation: CATSAWFGETQYF.

This clonotype was picked up many times. The gene calls are TRBV4-1 and TRBJ2-5; no clear D. Trimming took 1 base from V and 4 from J, leaving 19 bases between them. Germline-derived CDR1 and CDR2 are MGHRA and YSYEKL. This CDR3 region has 17 residues. Here the CDR3 reads CASSQALMAPRRETQYF. For the CDR3, the DNA is TGCGCCAGCAGCCAAGCCCTAATGGCGCCCCGGCGAGAGACCCAGTACTTC.

For this clonotype: This CDR3 fails to terminate in the conserved phenylalanine or tryptophan, so it likely reflects a read error. The chain combines TRBV6-4 with TRBJ1-5, with D unresolved. Trimming removed 2 bases from V and 0 bases from J, with 14 bases in between. Germline loops: CDR1 MRHNA, CDR2 SNTAGT. CDR3 size: 17 residues. CDR3 DNA sequence: TGTGCCAGCAGTGACAAGACCGGTACCTATAGCAATCAGCCCCAGCATGTG. Its protein is CASSDKTGTYSNQPQHV.

Only one count was recorded for this clonotype. The junction departs from the called germline gene at one end, perhaps through a read error. The chain links TRBV20-1 to TRBJ1-6; 10 bases agree with TRBD1. This CDR3 region has 17 residues. The germline gives CDR1 DFQATT, CDR2 SNEGSKA (reference sequence). The DNA of the CDR3 is TGCAGTACTAGACCTGCTGACAGGGGGCTTGGGGGTTCACCCCTCCACTTT. Translation: CSTRPADRGLGGSPLHF.

This clonotype came up many times. The chain is built from TRBV7-2 and TRBJ1-2; TRBD1 aligns across 9 bases. Germline loops: CDR1 SGHTA, CDR2 FQGNSA. The CDR3 contains 15 residues. V gave up 5 bases and J gave up 1 base; unmatched junction bases: 5. The DNA for the CDR3 is TGTGCCAGCAGCCTACAGGGGGCCCATAACTATGGCTACACCTTC. Amino acids: CASSLQGAHNYGYTF.

Many counts were recorded for this clonotype. The CDR3 coding sequence is TGTGCCAGCAGTCCGCCGGGACAGGGAAATGGCTACACCTTC. Residues: CASSPPGQGNGYTF. The chain joins TRBV27 to TRBJ1-2; 9 bases agree with TRBD1. The junction had 7 bases not matched to a gene; V was cut back by 5 bases and J by 6 bases. CDR1 is MNHEY, CDR2 SMNVEV, per germline (reference sequence). This CDR3 comprises 14 residues.

The sample holds many counts of this clonotype. This chain connects TRBV9 to TRBJ2-7; TRBD2 matches 7 bases. This CDR3 contains 14 residues. Unmatched junction bases numbered 4, after V lost 2 bases and J lost 2 bases. Germline lookup yields CDR1 SGDLS and CDR2 YYNGEE. The CDR3 region is CASSVEAGPYEQYF. Written as DNA, the CDR3 is TGTGCCAGCAGCGTTGAAGCGGGGCCCTACGAGCAGTACTTC.

The table lists this clonotype with many counts. This chain uses TRBV19 with TRBJ1-2; D unresolved. V was trimmed by 5 bases and J by 5 bases, leaving 9 bases between them. Germline V CDR1 and CDR2: LNHDA, SQIVND (reference sequence). This CDR3 contains 12 residues. The CDR3 bases are TGTGCCAGTAGTCGCACAATTTATGGCTACACCTTC. The encoded protein is CASSRTIYGYTF.

This clonotype was observed at least ten times. The chain carries TRBV30 and TRBJ1-2; unclear D gene. V lost 1 base, J lost 4 bases, and 10 bases lay in between. CDR3 length: 13 amino acids. Germline V gives CDR1 GTSNPN, CDR2 SVGIG (reference sequence). As DNA, the CDR3 is TGTGCCTGGAGTGCTGTCGGGTTCTATGGCTACACCTTC. Amino acid sequence: CAWSAVGFYGYTF.

In this sample, this clonotype turned up many times. This chain uses TRBV20-1 with TRBJ2-6; D call uncertain. The CDR3 runs to 14 residues. The germline gives CDR1 DFQATT, CDR2 SNEGSKA (reference sequence). V was clipped by 5 bases and J by 2 bases, with 10 bases between them. The CDR3 nucleotides read TGCAGTGCTCGCGCGGCTGCTGGGGCCAACGTCCTGACTTTC. This gives the protein CSARAAAGANVLTF.

This clonotype appeared many times. This chain uses TRBV19 with TRBJ1-5; D may be TRBD1 (6 bases). The CDR3 is 14 residues long. Germline V gene lookup returns CDR1 LNHDA and CDR2 SQIVND (reference sequence). The V end lost 3 bases, the J end lost 6 bases, and 12 bases lay between the germline ends. CDR3 DNA sequence: TGTGCCAGTAGTATTAAAGGGGGGCTTCAGCCCCAGCATTTT. As protein: CASSIKGGLQPQHF.

This clonotype was recorded many times. The chain carries TRBV10-3 and TRBJ2-7, with 7 bases that match TRBD2. The CDR3 is 15 amino acids. Germline V lookup: CDR1 ENHRY, CDR2 SYGVKD. V was pared by 6 bases and J by 4 bases, with 12 bases of the junction left unmatched. CDR3 nucleotides: TGTGCCATCAGCCCCGGGGAGGGACCATATTACGAGCAGTACTTC. Encoded protein: CAISPGEGPYYEQYF.

The rearrangement uses TRBV12-3 or TRBV12-4 and TRBJ2-7; unclear D gene. V gave up 5 bases and J gave up 0 bases, with 14 bases separating them. The CDR3 runs 15 residues. The CDR3 is CASSQRLRSSYEQYF. The CDR3 DNA is TGTGCCAGCAGTCAACGACTGAGGAGCTCCTACGAGCAGTACTTC.

About this clonotype itself: A much larger clone lies one base from this, so it may be a read error. The CDR3 carries no conserved terminal phenylalanine or tryptophan, so it likely arises from a read error. The rearrangement joins TRBV28 to TRBJ1-1; D remains unclear. The CDR3 length is 15 residues. V gave up 5 bases and J gave up 6 bases, with 19 bases separating them. Germline V gene data show CDR1 as MDHEN and CDR2 as SYDVKM. The DNA for the CDR3 is TGTGCCAGCAGTGCATGGACGGGAGGAGACCCTGAAGCTTTCTCT. It is translated as CASSAWTGGDPEAFS.

This clonotype came up a few times. The chain recombines TRBV5-1 with TRBJ2-5; 8 bases fit TRBD1. Trimming cost V 3 bases and J 0 bases; bases outside gene matches: 7. Germline V gene sequence: CDR1 SGHRS, CDR2 YFSETQ. The CDR3 extends over 16 amino acids. Here the CDR3 DNA reads TGCGCCAGCAGCTGGGGCAGGGGGCCCCACCAAGAGACCCAGTACTTC. It codes for CASSWGRGPHQETQYF. The complete variable domain, with remaining parts taken from reference TRBV5-1 and TRBJ2-5, reads KAGVTQTPRYLIKTRGQQVTLSCSPISGHRSVSWYQQTPGQGLQFLFEYFSETQRNKGNFPGRFSGRQFSNSRSEMNVSTLELGDSALYLCASSWGRGPHQETQYFGPGTRLLVL.